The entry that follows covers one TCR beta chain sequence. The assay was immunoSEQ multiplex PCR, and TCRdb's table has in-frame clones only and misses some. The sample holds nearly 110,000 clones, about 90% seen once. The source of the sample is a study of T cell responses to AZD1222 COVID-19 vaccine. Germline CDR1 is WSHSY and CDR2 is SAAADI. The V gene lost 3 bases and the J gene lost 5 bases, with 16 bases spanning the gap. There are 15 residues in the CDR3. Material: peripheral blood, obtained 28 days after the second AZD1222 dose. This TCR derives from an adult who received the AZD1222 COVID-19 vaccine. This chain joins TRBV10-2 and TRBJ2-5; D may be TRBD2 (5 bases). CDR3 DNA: TGCGCCAGCAGTGACCGACGGCGGGCCCGGGAGACCCAGTACTTC. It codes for CASSDRRRARETQYF.